This T cell receptor beta chain is from a study of T cell repertoires in cytomegalovirus infection. Looking at the study overall: Used in the study were CMV epitopes, some recently identified and HLA-C-restricted, others well-studied and HLA-B-restricted. Public signatures in TCR beta pointed to CMV infection and matching HLA type. Whole-study findings and limits: HLA-C-restricted CMV clonotypes gave the most frequent clonotype in two of eight donors. Using cumulative public TCR beta family frequency, the authors identified those who carried CMV together with the relevant HLA.

This clonotype has more than one count but fewer than ten. What it recognizes is unknown. One entry per CDR3 protein results from TCRdb running MiXCR on the reads. Here the sample spans roughly 500,000 distinct CDR3 sequences, under 55% being singletons. The CDR3 contains 14 residues. Trimming stripped 0 bases from V and 4 bases from J, with 9 bases between. Germline V gene data show CDR1 as SGHTA and CDR2 as FQGNSA. This sequence was found in a human donor in good health (CMV status not recorded). Some clones in this sample may be carry-over from other donors' samples. This chain links TRBV7-2 with TRBJ1-2, with D perhaps TRBD1 (5 bases). The sequenced sample was cultured PBMCs, obtained from culture after CMV antigen stimulation. In nucleotides, the CDR3 is TGTGCCAGCAGCTTAGCGCGGGGGAGCTATGGCTACACCTTC. The encoded protein is CASSLARGSYGYTF.